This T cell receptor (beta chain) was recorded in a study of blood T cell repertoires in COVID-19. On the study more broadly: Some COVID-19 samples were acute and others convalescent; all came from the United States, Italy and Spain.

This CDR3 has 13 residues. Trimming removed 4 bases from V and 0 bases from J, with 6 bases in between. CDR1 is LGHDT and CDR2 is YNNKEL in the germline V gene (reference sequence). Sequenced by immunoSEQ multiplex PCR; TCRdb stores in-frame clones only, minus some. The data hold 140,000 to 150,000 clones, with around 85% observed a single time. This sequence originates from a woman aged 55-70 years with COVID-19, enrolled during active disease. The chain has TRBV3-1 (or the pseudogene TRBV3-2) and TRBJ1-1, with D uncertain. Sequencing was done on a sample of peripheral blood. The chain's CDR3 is CASSPSVNTEAFF. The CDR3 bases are TGTGCCAGCAGCCCATCAGTGAACACTGAAGCTTTCTTT.